These 14 T cell receptor beta chains were all obtained from the same sample, sequenced in a study of CD8 T cells in ankylosing spondylitis. Study-wide findings and caveats: What seemed typical of ankylosing spondylitis blood was a TCR beta motif built from 8 or 9 highly homologous variants.

TCRdb fed the 5' RACE reads into MiXCR, producing one record per CDR3 protein. This sample has about 460,000 distinct CDR3 sequences; about 5.4% occur once, and the top ten carry approximately 4%. Antigen specificity for these receptors is unknown. Sequencing was carried out using blood, either unsorted or a sorted T cell fraction (not recorded which). The receptors stem from a male donor with ankylosing spondylitis.

This clonotype showed up many times. The V and J genes are TRBV12-3 or TRBV12-4 and TRBJ2-3, with D hard to call. V was trimmed by 7 bases and J by 4 bases, leaving 15 bases between them. The CDR3 runs 14 residues. CDR3 DNA: TGTGCCAGCAAACTCGGATGGGTTGCAGATACGCAGTATTTT. This translates into CASKLGWVADTQYF.

This clonotype was seen many times. The chain carries TRBV6-5 and TRBJ1-2; D gene unclear. Trimming shortened V by 7 bases and J by 3 bases, and 12 bases separated the two germline ends. Germline V gene sequence: CDR1 MNHEY, CDR2 SVGAGI. The CDR3 contains 13 residues. The CDR3 region is CASKFLGDYGYTF. CDR3 coding DNA: TGTGCCAGCAAGTTTTTAGGAGACTATGGCTACACCTTC.

Many counts were recorded for this clonotype. J is TRBJ2-7 and V is TRBV4-3; D uncertain. Trimming removed 0 bases from V and 1 base from J, with 7 bases in between. This CDR3 has 14 amino acids. Germline loops: CDR1 LGHNA, CDR2 YSLEER. As DNA, the CDR3 is TGCGCCAGCAGCCAAGAGCCCGCGTCCTACGAGCAGTACTTC. Translated: CASSQEPASYEQYF.

Many counts were recorded for this clonotype. This chain joins TRBV5-6 and TRBJ1-5; 11 nucleotides align to TRBD1. This CDR3 has 15 residues. The germline CDR1 and CDR2 sequences are SGHDT and YYEEEE. J gave up 4 bases and V 4 bases, and 4 bases lay outside the gene matches. CDR3 loop: CASSAGTGGNQPQHF. In DNA, the CDR3 is TGTGCCAGCAGCGCGGGGACAGGGGGGAATCAGCCCCAGCATTTT.

Ten or more counts support this clonotype. The chain joins TRBV14 to TRBJ1-4; TRBD1 aligns across 7 bases. This CDR3 has 18 residues. Per the germline V gene, CDR1 is SGHDN and CDR2 is FVKESK. Trimming at V came to 4 bases and at J to 4 bases, leaving 15 bases not matched to a gene. Here the CDR3 reads CASSPTGRPSPDNEKLFF. The CDR3 DNA reads TGTGCCAGCAGCCCGACAGGGCGCCCTAGCCCGGATAATGAAAAACTGTTTTTT. The full variable domain, completed using reference TRBV14 and TRBJ1-4, is EAGVTQFPSHSVIEKGQTVTLRCDPISGHDNLYWYRRVMGKEIKFLLHFVKESKQDESGMPNNRFLAERTGGTYSTLKVQPAELEDSGVYFCASSPTGRPSPDNEKLFFGSGTQLSVL.

This clonotype was seen repeatedly, ten times or more. The CDR3 DNA is TGTGCCAGCAGCCCTTGGCTAGCGGGTGGTTTTGAGCAGTTCTTC. It yields the protein CASSPWLAGGFEQFF. The V and J genes are TRBV9 and TRBJ2-1, with 8 nucleotides matching TRBD2. There are 15 residues in the CDR3. With 4 bases clipped from V and 9 bases from J, the junction kept 12 bases outside the gene matches. In germline, CDR1 is SGDLS, CDR2 YYNGEE.

This clonotype has at least ten counts. The CDR3 loop reads CASSLGGQGWTEAFF. Here the CDR3 DNA reads TGCGCCAGCAGCTTGGGGGGACAGGGGTGGACTGAAGCTTTCTTT. This rearrangement joins TRBV5-1 to TRBJ1-1; 10 nucleotides line up with TRBD1. This CDR3 spans 15 amino acids. V trimming: 0 bases; J trimming: 5 bases; junction bases outside the gene matches: 4. Germline CDR1 is SGHRS and CDR2 is YFSETQ.

This clonotype has at least ten counts. This chain connects TRBV7-9 to TRBJ1-1; 12 bases are a match to TRBD1. This CDR3 spans 17 amino acids. Germline V gives CDR1 SEHNR, CDR2 FQNEAQ (reference sequence). Trimming cost V 5 bases and J 1 base; bases outside gene matches: 8. In DNA form, the CDR3 reads TGTGCCAGCAGCCCAGGGACAGGGGGCGCGGGGAACACTGAAGCTTTCTTT. This sequence encodes CASSPGTGGAGNTEAFF.

This clonotype was counted ten times or more. The J gene is TRBJ2-3, the V gene TRBV28, with TRBD2 as a possible D gene (6 bases). The germline V and J ends were trimmed by 4 bases and 4 bases, with 6 bases remaining between them. The CDR3 is made up of 12 amino acids. Germline V lookup: CDR1 MDHEN, CDR2 SYDVKM. CDR3 region: CASSSGADTQYF. CDR3 nucleotides: TGTGCCAGCAGTTCGGGAGCAGATACGCAGTATTTT.

The chain joins TRBV28 to TRBJ2-7; 14 bases match TRBD2. Unmatched junction bases numbered 6, after V lost 3 bases and J lost 2 bases. CDR3 length equals 17 residues. Germline V CDR1 and CDR2: MDHEN, SYDVKM. The CDR3: CASSLRGLAGAAYEQYF. The CDR3 DNA reads TGTGCCAGCAGTTTGAGGGGACTAGCGGGAGCCGCCTACGAGCAGTACTTC.

Concerning this clonotype: Sequence at one end of the junction differs from germline and may be a read error. The rearrangement uses TRBV12-3 or TRBV12-4 and TRBJ2-2; maybe TRBD1 (6 bases). The CDR3 contains 16 residues. The chain's CDR3 is CASRLGTPRGTGELFF. CDR3 coding DNA: TGTGCCAGCAGGTTAGGGACACCACGGGGCACCGGGGAGCTGTTTTTT.

This clonotype came up many times. This chain links TRBV5-1 with TRBJ1-4; D not certain. This CDR3 has 16 residues. Looked up from germline, CDR1 is SGHRS and CDR2 is YFSETQ. Trimming cost V 5 bases and J 0 bases, with 14 bases left between them. Here the CDR3 reads CASSFEGSATNEKLFF. The CDR3 DNA reads as TGCGCCAGCAGTTTCGAGGGATCCGCAACTAATGAAAAACTGTTTTTT.

This clonotype was seen more than once but under ten times. This rearrangement joins TRBV29-1 to TRBJ1-5; D unresolved. This CDR3 is 13 amino acids long. The germline V gene encodes CDR1 SQVTM and CDR2 ANQGSEA. The ends were cut back, 7 bases at V and 1 base at J, with 11 bases in the middle. This CDR3 is CSAGAGSNQPQHF. CDR3 DNA: TGCAGCGCGGGAGCCGGGAGCAATCAGCCCCAGCATTTT.

In its sample, this clonotype was seen a few times. CDR3 nucleotides: TGCGCCAGCAGCAGGGGGCGGTGGGAGACCCAGTACTTC. Amino acids: CASSRGRWETQYF. V gene TRBV5-1 combines with J gene TRBJ2-5; 7 positions match TRBD1. Germline V lookup: CDR1 SGHRS, CDR2 YFSETQ. V lost 4 bases to trimming and J lost 5 bases; unmatched junction nucleotides: 5. The CDR3 sequence is 13 residues long.